The 2 T cell receptor beta chains listed next were all sequenced from one sample in a study of quantifying T cell responses using KT2 cells. Overall study context: Reverse transcription used primers in the TCR alpha and beta constant regions.

A single-stranded UMI oligo with SP2 sequence was ligated to cDNA 3' ends. First-round PCR used 4 cycles and beta primers RC1.1 and RC1.2 covering TRBC1 and TRBC2. TCRdb analysed the UMI-ligation and nested PCR reads with MiXCR anew, one entry per CDR3 protein. The sample shows approximately 41,000 distinct CDR3 sequences, approximately 15% of them seen only once. The sequenced sample was PBMCs spiked with cells of the T cell clone KT2. These receptor sequences come from a human donor.

This clonotype was observed at least ten times. CDR3 coding DNA: TGTGCCAGCAGTTACTCGGACGGGAGTCCCTACGAGCAGTACTTC. Protein product: CASSYSDGSPYEQYF. The V and J genes are TRBV6-5 and TRBJ2-7; the D gene is possibly TRBD2 (6 bases). There are 15 residues in the CDR3. V lost 0 bases and J 2 bases, leaving 11 bases between the germline ends. Germline lookup yields CDR1 MNHEY and CDR2 SVGAGI.

There are a few counts of this clonotype. CDR3 loop: CAISESAQSGHQPQHF. Here the CDR3 DNA reads TGTGCCATCAGTGAGTCGGCCCAATCAGGGCACCAGCCCCAGCATTTT. The chain employs TRBV10-3 and TRBJ1-5; D might be TRBD1 (5 bases). CDR3 length equals 16 residues. The V end lost 0 bases, the J end lost 7 bases, and 16 bases lay between the germline ends. Germline V gene data show CDR1 as ENHRY and CDR2 as SYGVKD.